This note documents a single T cell receptor (beta chain) sequence. Its specificity is not known. Primers included in the PCR were 60 Vbeta and 13 Jbeta primers. The data were produced by immunoSEQ multiplex PCR, yet TCRdb's version contains in-frame clones alone and is incomplete. The sample has about 140,000 clones, approximately 78% seen once. The entry originates in a study of cytomegalovirus exposure and HLA in healthy donors. Looked up from germline, CDR1 is SEHNR and CDR2 is FQNEAQ (reference sequence). This CDR3 is 15 amino acids long. V was clipped by 5 bases and J by 5 bases; unmatched bases: 7. Study-level results: Further analysis was carried out later, and it showed several of the most significant clusters appearing linked to common viral pathogens.

The sequenced material came from PBMCs. The receptor was derived from a woman under 30 in good health and CMV-seropositive. The chain carries TRBV7-9 and TRBJ2-2, with 8 bases identical to TRBD1. In DNA form, the CDR3 reads TGTGCCAGCAGCACCCAGACAGGGGTGACCGGGGAGCTGTTTTTT. Residues: CASSTQTGVTGELFF.